This T cell receptor (beta chain) is from a study of CD8+CD57+ T cells in acquired aplastic anemia (dated by TCRdb to the late 2010s). For the study in its entirety: Extracted DNA from sorted CD4+ and CD8+ cells averaged about 3 ug, ranging from roughly 0.17 to 27.4 ug. Healthy donor samples averaged about 10 million reads for CD4+ and approximately 11 million for CD8+ cells. The paper's findings and limits, for the study overall: Patients and healthy controls showed no significant difference in CD8+ Simpson's diversity (P=0.060). Roughly 29 CD8+ CDR3 sequences were found to be shared between patients and controls, but these sequences appeared to be highly expressed in patients and within the immunodominant clones of the patients.

Regarding this clonotype: Its antigen is still unknown. The input lacks base qualities; no much larger clone sits a single base away.

The CDR3 runs 13 residues from the cysteine to the phenylalanine. The CDR3 DNA has 39 bases and is translated from base 1. Trimming leaves V shorter by 5 bases and J shorter by 5 bases, with the junction holding 5 bases beyond the gene matches. CDR1 is given as SNHLY and CDR2 as FYNNEI, both from the germline V gene. TCR beta VDJ combination and CDR3 sequence profiling used genomic DNA as the template. An Illumina HiSeq 2000 was the platform used for TCR repertoire sequencing. The original pipeline was this. Repertoires were assessed using TRBV/TRBJ rearrangement plots, CDR3 size and DJ length profiles, and Simpson's diversity index. Whichever DNA sequence was most abundant in the deep sequencing data was defined as the immunodominant clone. CDR3 amino acid sequences were checked for sharing between subjects and were compared against published repertoires and the VDJdb database. TCRdb redid the processing of the public reads, applying fastp at Q25 and MiXCR, and retained in-frame beta chains. One record per CDR3 amino acid sequence lists the most common genes and DNA. TCRdb, rather than the study authors, made the V and J calls. The sample table lists approximately 160,000 distinct CDR3 sequences, around 45% of them with a count of one. The biggest ten clones account for approximately 1% of the sample.

TCR repertoires of sorted CD4+ and CD8+ blood T cells from severe aplastic anemia patients and healthy subjects were deep-sequenced in the study. Ficoll-Paque density gradient centrifugation was used to isolate peripheral blood mononuclear cells. Before DNA extraction, CD4+ and CD8+ T cells were sorted with FACS or magnetic beads. Sequenced: sorted CD4+, CD8+, or CD8+CD57+ T cells (not recorded which) from PBMCs. The V gene is TRBV2 and the J gene is TRBJ2-7; 8 bases in the middle match TRBD2. This sequence originates from a human donor in good health. The DNA sequence is given as TGTGCCAGCAGTTTCGGGGGGGCCAACGAGCAGTACTTC. This yields the protein CASSFGGANEQYF.